Listed here are 10 T cell receptor beta chains from one sample, sequenced in a study of Graves' ophthalmopathy and Graves' hyperthyroidism. From RNA, the CDR3 regions of TCR beta chains were amplified and sequenced. RT-PCR in the first round used HTBI primers; a second-round multiplex PCR followed. TCRdb ran MiXCR on the multiplex PCR reads and lists one entry per CDR3 protein. The sample records 500,000 to 700,000 distinct CDR3 sequences, around a fifth being singletons. The sequenced material came from peripheral blood. The receptors stem from a woman under 30 with stable Graves' hyperthyroidism. Some clones in this sample may be carry-over from other donors' samples.

The chain uses TRBV6-5 and TRBJ1-1; D is possibly TRBD1 (6 bases). The CDR3 length is 11 residues. Between the trimmed V and J ends, which lost 2 bases and 13 bases, there was a span of 11 bases. The germline CDR1 and CDR2 sequences are MNHEY and SVGAGI. The CDR3: CASSYGTKDFF. In DNA form, the CDR3 reads TGTGCCAGCAGTTACGGGACAAAAGATTTCTTT.

The rearrangement links TRBV20-1 to TRBJ2-4; D unresolved. There are 13 residues in the CDR3. Germline CDR1 and CDR2: DFQATT and SNEGSKA (reference sequence). V was clipped by 6 bases and J by 0 bases, with 9 bases between them. The CDR3 sequence is CSARGVAKNIQYF. The CDR3 DNA follows: TGCAGTGCCCGAGGAGTAGCCAAAAACATTCAGTACTTC.

Regarding this clonotype: The limits of the CDR3 on the DNA are not certain, so only TCRdb's listed CDR3 is given. The V gene is TRBV12-3 or TRBV12-4, the J gene TRBJ1-2. Including both end residues, the CDR3 is 14 amino acids long. CDR3: CASSSSDLNYGYTF.

This clonotype appeared a few times. A much larger clone differs from this one at a single base, so this may be a read error. The rearrangement links TRBV12-3 or TRBV12-4 to TRBJ2-2, with D possibly TRBD2 on 5 matching bases. The CDR3 is 13 residues long. The CDR3 here is CASSLGVAGELCF. CDR3 bases: TGTGCCAGCAGTTTAGGAGTGGCCGGGGAGCTGTGTTTT.

This clonotype has at least ten counts. V usage is TRBV9 and J usage is TRBJ1-1; D is unclear. The CDR3 covers 13 residues. Between the trimmed V and J ends, which lost 0 bases and 3 bases, there was a span of 6 bases. The germline gives CDR1 SGDLS, CDR2 YYNGEE. In nucleotides, the CDR3 is TGTGCCAGCAGCGTAGGCACGGACACTGAAGCTTTCTTT. Translated: CASSVGTDTEAFF.

Regarding this clonotype: A read error is possible here, since a much larger clone lies one base away. The chain uses TRBV6-5 and TRBJ1-2; D is undetermined. CDR1 MNHEY and CDR2 SVGAGI come from the germline V gene. The CDR3 has 15 amino acids. The ends were cut back, 4 bases at V and 8 bases at J, with 20 bases in the middle. In DNA, the CDR3 is TGTGCCAGCAGTTTGACCACGATAGGGTTTGGCGGCTACACCTTC. It yields the protein CASSLTTIGFGGYTF.

This clonotype was counted ten times or more. The V and J genes are TRBV12-3 or TRBV12-4 and TRBJ2-7; TRBD1 aligns across 7 bases. Trimming at V came to 1 base and at J to 3 bases, leaving 0 bases not matched to a gene. This CDR3 comprises 13 residues. The CDR3 here is CASSLGDSYEQYF. The CDR3, as DNA: TGTGCCAGCAGTTTAGGGGACAGCTACGAGCAGTACTTC.

The chain has TRBV11-2 and TRBJ2-7; 9 bases align to TRBD2. This CDR3 is built from 15 residues. V lost 2 bases to trimming and J lost 5 bases; unmatched junction nucleotides: 7. Germline V CDR1 and CDR2: SGHAT, FQNNGV. The CDR3, as DNA: TGTGCCAGCAGCTTAATGGCGGGGGGGCAAGACGAGCAGTACTTC. Residues: CASSLMAGGQDEQYF.

This clonotype has ten or more counts. The chain combines TRBV28 with TRBJ1-1; TRBD1 agrees at 7 bases. Losses at the gene ends were 6 bases for V and 2 bases for J; bases not matched to a gene: 6. Germline V gene data show CDR1 as MDHEN and CDR2 as SYDVKM. CDR3 length equals 14 residues. The CDR3 protein is CASRGRGQNTEAFF. CDR3 bases: TGTGCCAGCAGGGGTAGGGGGCAAAACACTGAAGCTTTCTTT.

This clonotype was found a few times. The rearrangement joins TRBV3-1 to TRBJ2-2; D possibly corresponds to TRBD2 (5 bases). The CDR3 is 13 residues long. Per germline, CDR1 LGHDT and CDR2 YNNKEL (reference sequence). V dropped 1 base and J dropped 8 bases, with 8 bases sitting between them. For the CDR3, the DNA is TGTGCCAGCAGCCAAGTTGAGGGAGGGGAGCTGTTTTTT. As protein: CASSQVEGGELFF.